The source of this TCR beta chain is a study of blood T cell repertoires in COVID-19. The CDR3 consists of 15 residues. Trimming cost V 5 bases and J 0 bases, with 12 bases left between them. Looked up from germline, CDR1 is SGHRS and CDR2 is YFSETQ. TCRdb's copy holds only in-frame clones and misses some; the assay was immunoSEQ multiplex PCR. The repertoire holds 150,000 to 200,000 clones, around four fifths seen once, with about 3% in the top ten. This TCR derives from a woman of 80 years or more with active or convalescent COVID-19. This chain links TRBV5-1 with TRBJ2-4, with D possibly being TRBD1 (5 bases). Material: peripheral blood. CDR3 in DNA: TGCGCCAGCAGTCATGACAGACTAGCCAAAAACATTCAGTACTTC. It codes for CASSHDRLAKNIQYF.